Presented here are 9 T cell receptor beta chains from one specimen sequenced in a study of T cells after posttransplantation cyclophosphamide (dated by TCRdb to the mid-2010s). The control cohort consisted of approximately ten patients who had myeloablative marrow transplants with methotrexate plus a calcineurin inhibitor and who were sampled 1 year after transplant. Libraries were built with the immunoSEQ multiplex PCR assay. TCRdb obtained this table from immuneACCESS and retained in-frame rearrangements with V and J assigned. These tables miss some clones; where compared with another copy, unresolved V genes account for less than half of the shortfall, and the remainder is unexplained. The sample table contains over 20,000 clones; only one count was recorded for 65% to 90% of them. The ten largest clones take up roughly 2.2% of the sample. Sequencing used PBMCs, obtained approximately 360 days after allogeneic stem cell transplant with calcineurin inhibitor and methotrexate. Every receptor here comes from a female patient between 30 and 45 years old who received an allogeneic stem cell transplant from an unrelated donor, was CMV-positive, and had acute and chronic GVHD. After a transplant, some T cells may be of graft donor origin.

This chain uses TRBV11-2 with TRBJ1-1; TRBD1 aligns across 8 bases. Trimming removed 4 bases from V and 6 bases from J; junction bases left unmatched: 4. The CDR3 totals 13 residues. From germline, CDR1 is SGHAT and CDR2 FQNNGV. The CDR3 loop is CASSSLDRAEAFF. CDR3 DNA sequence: TGTGCCAGCAGCTCCCTGGACAGGGCTGAAGCTTTCTTT.

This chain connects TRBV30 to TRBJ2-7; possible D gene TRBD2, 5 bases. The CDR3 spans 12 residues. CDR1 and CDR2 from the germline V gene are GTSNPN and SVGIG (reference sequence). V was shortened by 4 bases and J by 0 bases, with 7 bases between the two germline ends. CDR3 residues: CAWMGSSYEQYF. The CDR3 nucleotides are TGTGCCTGGATGGGGAGCTCCTACGAGCAGTACTTC.

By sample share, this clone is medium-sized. The CDR3 region has the DNA TGTGCCAGCGCAGGGGATGACACTGAAGCTTTCTTT. Translated, it gives CASAGDDTEAFF. The V call is TRBV2, the J call TRBJ1-1, with D possibly matching TRBD1 (6 bases). Trimming took off 8 bases at V and 3 bases at J, with 10 bases between the two ends. CDR1 and CDR2 (germline): SNHLY, FYNNEI. The CDR3 has 12 amino acids.

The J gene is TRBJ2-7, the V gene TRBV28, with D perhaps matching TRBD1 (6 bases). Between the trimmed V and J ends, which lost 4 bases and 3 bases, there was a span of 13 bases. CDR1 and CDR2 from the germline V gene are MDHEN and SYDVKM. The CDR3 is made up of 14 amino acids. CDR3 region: CASSSVGTNYEQYF. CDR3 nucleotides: TGTGCCAGCAGTTCAGTCGGGACAAACTACGAGCAGTACTTC.

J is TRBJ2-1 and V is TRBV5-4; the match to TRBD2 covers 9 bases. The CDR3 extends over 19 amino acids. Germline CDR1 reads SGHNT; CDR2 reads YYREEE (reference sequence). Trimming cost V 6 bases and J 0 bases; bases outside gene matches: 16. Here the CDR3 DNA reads TGTGCCAGCATCCCGGGCCCTAGCGGGAATAGGAGCTCCTACAATGAGCAGTTCTTC. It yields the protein CASIPGPSGNRSSYNEQFF.

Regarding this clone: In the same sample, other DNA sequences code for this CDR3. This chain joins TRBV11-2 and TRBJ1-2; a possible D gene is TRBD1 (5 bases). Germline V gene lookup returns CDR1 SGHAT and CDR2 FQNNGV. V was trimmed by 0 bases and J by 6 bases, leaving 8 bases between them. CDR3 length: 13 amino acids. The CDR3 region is CASSLEGGDGYTF. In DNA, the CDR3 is TGTGCCAGCAGCTTAGAAGGAGGGGATGGCTACACCTTC.

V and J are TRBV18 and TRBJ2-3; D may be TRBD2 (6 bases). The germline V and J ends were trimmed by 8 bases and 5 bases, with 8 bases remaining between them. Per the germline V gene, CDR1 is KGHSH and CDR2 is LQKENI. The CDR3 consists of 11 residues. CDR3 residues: CASRLGDTQYF. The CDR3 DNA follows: TGTGCCAGCCGACTAGGAGATACGCAGTATTTT. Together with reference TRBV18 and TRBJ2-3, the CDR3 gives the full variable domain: NAGVMQNPRHLVRRRGQEARLRCSPMKGHSHVYWYRQLPEEGLKFMVYLQKENIIDESGMPKERFSAEFPKEGPSILRIQQVVRGDSAAYFCASRLGDTQYFGPGTRLTVL.

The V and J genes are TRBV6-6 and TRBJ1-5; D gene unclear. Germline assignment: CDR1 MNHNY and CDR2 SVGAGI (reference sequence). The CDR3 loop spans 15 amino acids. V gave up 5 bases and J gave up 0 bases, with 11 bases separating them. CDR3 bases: TGTGCCAGCAGTGAGGGCCAGTATAGCAATCAGCCCCAGCATTTT. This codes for CASSEGQYSNQPQHF.

The CDR3: CASRGLSYNEQFF. The CDR3 bases are TGTGCCAGTAGGGGACTCTCCTACAATGAGCAGTTCTTC. The chain couples TRBV19 to TRBJ2-1, with TRBD2 as a possible D gene (6 bases). With 6 bases removed from V and 0 bases from J, the gap between germline ends came to 6 bases. This CDR3 contains 13 residues. Germline-derived CDR1 and CDR2 are LNHDA and SQIVND (reference sequence).